A single sample is the source of the 19 T cell receptor beta chains below, sequenced in a study of PD-1 blockade in mismatch repair-deficient tumors. Sequencing used immunoSEQ multiplex PCR; TCRdb keeps in-frame clones, though not all of them. The table lists under 95,000 clones, 80% to 90% of them singletons. The sequencing here drew on peripheral blood, taken 44 weeks after starting pembrolizumab. These receptors were obtained from an adult with mismatch repair-deficient cancer.

This chain joins TRBV5-4 and TRBJ1-1; possibly TRBD1 for D (6 bases). V gave up 2 bases and J gave up 0 bases, with 8 bases separating them. The CDR3 runs to 14 residues. CDR1 and CDR2 from the germline V gene are SGHNT and YYREEE (reference sequence). The CDR3 bases are TGTGCCAGCAGCTTCCAGGGGTTGAACACTGAAGCTTTCTTT. This sequence encodes CASSFQGLNTEAFF.

This clone was counted a few times. The V and J genes are TRBV19 and TRBJ2-5, with TRBD1 matching 8 bases. V lost 9 bases to trimming and J lost 4 bases; unmatched junction nucleotides: 10. In germline, CDR1 is LNHDA, CDR2 SQIVND (reference sequence). The CDR3 has 14 amino acids. CDR3 amino acids: CASKRQGILETQYF. The CDR3 DNA is TGTGCCAGCAAAAGACAGGGGATTCTAGAGACCCAGTACTTC.

The CDR3 reads CASSLNTPASGLGETQYF. The CDR3 DNA reads TGCGCCAGCAGCTTGAACACTCCTGCTAGCGGGCTCGGAGAGACCCAGTACTTC. This chain links TRBV5-1 with TRBJ2-5, with 8 bases that match TRBD2. After removal of 1 base from V and 4 bases from J, the junction contained 15 bases not matched to a gene. CDR1 SGHRS and CDR2 YFSETQ come from the germline V gene. CDR3 size: 18 residues.

The CDR3 is CASSYRDRVDPGQETQYF. The CDR3 nucleotides are TGTGCCAGCAGTTACCGGGACAGGGTTGACCCTGGGCAAGAGACCCAGTACTTC. This rearrangement joins TRBV27 to TRBJ2-5, with TRBD1 matching 9 bases. J lost 2 bases, V lost 4 bases, and 14 bases had no gene match. The germline V gene has CDR1 MNHEY and CDR2 SMNVEV (reference sequence). This CDR3 comprises 18 residues.

The chain recombines TRBV20-1 with TRBJ2-7; D assignment may be TRBD1 or TRBD2 (6 bases each). Germline V CDR1 and CDR2: DFQATT, SNEGSKA (reference sequence). V was pared by 6 bases and J by 7 bases, with 13 bases between. The CDR3 has 11 amino acids. CDR3 sequence: CSASRGQEQYF. For the CDR3, the DNA is TGCAGTGCCTCCCGGGGGCAGGAGCAGTACTTC.

V gene TRBV27 combines with J gene TRBJ2-1; D is ambiguous. Germline V gene lookup returns CDR1 MNHEY and CDR2 SMNVEV (reference sequence). This CDR3 comprises 15 residues. The V end was cut by 5 bases, the J end by 2 bases, with 13 bases between. The CDR3 bases are TGTGCCAGCAGTCAAGAAGGCTCTGCCTACAATGAGCAGTTCTTC. It translates to CASSQEGSAYNEQFF.

A word on this clone: The junction departs from germline at one end; a sequencing error may be responsible. This sample includes further DNA sequences coding for the same CDR3. The chain joins TRBV7-8 to TRBJ2-5; D is tentatively TRBD1 or TRBD2 (5 bases each). The CDR3 contains 16 residues. Germline V gene sequence: CDR1 SGHVS, CDR2 FQNEAQ. As DNA, the CDR3 is TGTGCTAGCAGCTTGGGGGTCTGGGGCGGGCAAGAGACCCAGTACTTC. This gives the protein CASSLGVWGGQETQYF.

The V call is TRBV6-5, the J call TRBJ1-5; D is unresolved. Trimming pared 0 bases from V and 7 bases from J, leaving 4 bases between. The germline gives CDR1 MNHEY, CDR2 SVGAGI. The CDR3 covers 12 residues. The CDR3 sequence: CASSYSSQPQHF. For the CDR3, the DNA is TGTGCCAGCAGTTACTCTTCCCAGCCCCAGCATTTT.

This sequence joins TRBV30 and TRBJ2-3, with D perhaps matching TRBD2 (5 bases). CDR1 is GTSNPN, CDR2 SVGIG, per germline (reference sequence). The CDR3 has 13 amino acids. Trimming shortened V by 3 bases and J by 5 bases, and 12 bases separated the two germline ends. DNA for the CDR3: TGTGCCTGGAGGAGGGTGTCGGTAGATACGCAGTATTTT. It codes for CAWRRVSVDTQYF.

This chain connects TRBV9 to TRBJ2-2, with 10 positions matching TRBD1. The CDR3 length is 15 residues. Germline assignment: CDR1 SGDLS and CDR2 YYNGEE. The V and J ends lost 4 bases and 7 bases, in that order; junction bases with no gene match: 7. The CDR3 DNA reads TGTGCCAGCAGCCCCCAGACAGGGGGCATCGGGGAGCTGTTTTTT. Protein product: CASSPQTGGIGELFF.

The rearrangement joins TRBV5-6 to TRBJ2-7, with 7 bases fitting TRBD2. V was pared by 3 bases and J by 7 bases, with 16 bases of the junction left unmatched. The V gene's germline CDR1 is SGHDT and CDR2 YYEEEE. The CDR3 extends over 16 amino acids. CDR3 nucleotide sequence: TGTGCCAGCAGCTGGATCGCGGGAGATTCCCGAGGGGAGCAGTACTTC. It codes for CASSWIAGDSRGEQYF.

The rearrangement links TRBV6-5 to TRBJ1-1; no firm D call. V was trimmed by 4 bases and J by 4 bases, leaving 16 bases between them. This CDR3 spans 15 amino acids. Germline CDR1 is MNHEY and CDR2 is SVGAGI. DNA for the CDR3: TGTGCCAGCAGTTCCCCGACGGTCACGGGCACTGAAGCTTTCTTT. Translated: CASSSPTVTGTEAFF.

The chain employs TRBV4-1 and TRBJ2-1; 13 bases agree with TRBD2. V shed 2 bases, J shed 6 bases, and the junction held 4 bases outside the gene matches. The CDR3 has 16 residues. The germline V gene has CDR1 MGHRA and CDR2 YSYEKL. The chain's CDR3 is CASSQTWTSGSNEQFF. CDR3 in DNA: TGCGCCAGCAGCCAAACCTGGACTAGCGGGAGCAATGAGCAGTTCTTC.

The rearrangement uses TRBV9 and TRBJ2-1; 10 positions match TRBD2. CDR1 and CDR2 from the germline V gene are SGDLS and YYNGEE. CDR3 length: 16 residues. V shed 3 bases, J shed 9 bases, and the junction held 12 bases outside the gene matches. The CDR3 DNA sequence: TGTGCCAGCAGCGCGACAGAGGGGCTAGCGGGAGCTGAGCAGTTCTTC. As protein: CASSATEGLAGAEQFF.

This clone was detected only a few times. The V call is TRBV7-9, the J call TRBJ1-1; D not certain. This CDR3 has 14 amino acids. V was pared by 5 bases and J by 2 bases, with 12 bases between. CDR1 is SEHNR, CDR2 FQNEAQ, per germline (reference sequence). The CDR3 loop is CASSLSGLNTEAFF. DNA for the CDR3: TGTGCCAGCAGCCTTTCGGGTCTTAACACTGAAGCTTTCTTT.

This chain joins TRBV6-1 and TRBJ2-1; 13 bases are shared with TRBD2. The CDR3 loop spans 15 amino acids. Trimming cost V 0 bases and J 15 bases; bases outside gene matches: 8. Germline V gene lookup returns CDR1 MNHNS and CDR2 SASEGT. CDR3 sequence (DNA): TGTGCCAGCAGTGAAGCAACTAGCGGGAGGGCCTTGTTGTTCTTC. Its protein product is CASSEATSGRALLFF.

CDR3 loop: CASSSQGYEQYF. DNA for the CDR3: TGCGCCAGCAGCTCACAGGGCTACGAGCAGTACTTC. The rearrangement uses TRBV5-1 and TRBJ2-7; a weak D match, TRBD1 (6 bases). The CDR3 contains 12 residues. The germline V gene encodes CDR1 SGHRS and CDR2 YFSETQ. V was cut by 3 bases and J by 3 bases, with 7 bases left in between.

The V gene is TRBV18, the J gene TRBJ1-2; 12 bases are shared with TRBD1. Trimming took 3 bases from V and 6 from J; bases not matched to a gene: 5. The CDR3 is 15 amino acids. Germline V CDR1 and CDR2: KGHSH, LQKENI. The CDR3 loop reads CASSPGTGGFNGYTF. The CDR3 region has the DNA TGTGCCAGCTCACCGGGGACAGGGGGCTTTAATGGCTACACCTTC.

V is TRBV6-6 and J is TRBJ1-3; D remains ambiguous. Looked up from germline, CDR1 is MNHNY and CDR2 is SVGAGI (reference sequence). Trimming removed 7 bases at V and 0 bases at J, with 4 bases between. CDR3 length: 12 residues. In nucleotides, the CDR3 is TGTGCCAGCACAGCCTCTGGAAACACCATATATTTT. Protein: CASTASGNTIYF.